This TCR beta chain originates from a study of blood T cell repertoires in COVID-19. Original analysis: It was from reference gene primer amplification that nucleated cell counts were estimated. Only in-frame clones appear in the TCRdb table, and some are missing; sequencing was by immunoSEQ multiplex PCR. The V and J calls and clone size come from that table; D and trimming were worked out from the DNA. The sample includes under 200,000 clones, roughly 84% seen only once; the top ten take under 3.5%. V was trimmed by 5 bases and J by 4 bases, leaving 11 bases between them. The CDR3 loop spans 13 amino acids. The germline gives CDR1 SGHVS, CDR2 FNYEAQ.

The V and J genes are TRBV7-6 and TRBJ1-2; D is unclear. This clonotype originated in an older woman with acute or convalescent COVID-19. Specimen: peripheral blood. Written as DNA, the CDR3 is TGTGCCAGCAGCGCCGAGTTTGGCTATGGCTACACCTTC. Encoded protein: CASSAEFGYGYTF.